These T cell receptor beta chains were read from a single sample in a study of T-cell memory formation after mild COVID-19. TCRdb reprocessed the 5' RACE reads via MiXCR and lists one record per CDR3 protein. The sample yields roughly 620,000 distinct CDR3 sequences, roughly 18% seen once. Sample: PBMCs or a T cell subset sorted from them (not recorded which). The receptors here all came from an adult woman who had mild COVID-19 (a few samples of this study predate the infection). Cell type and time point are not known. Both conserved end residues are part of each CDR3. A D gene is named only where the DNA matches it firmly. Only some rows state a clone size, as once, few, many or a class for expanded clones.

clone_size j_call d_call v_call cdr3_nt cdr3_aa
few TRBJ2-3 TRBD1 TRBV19 TGTGCCAGTAGCGGGACAGGGACCAGCACAGATACGCAGTATTTT CASSGTGTSTDTQYF
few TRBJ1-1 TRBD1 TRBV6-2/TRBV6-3 TGTGCCAGCAGGACACTGGGACAGGGGATGAACACTGAAGCTTTCTTT CASRTLGQGMNTEAFF
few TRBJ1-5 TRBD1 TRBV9 TGTGCCAGCAGCGTAGGGGACAGGGATAGCAATCAGCCCCAGCATTTT CASSVGDRDSNQPQHF
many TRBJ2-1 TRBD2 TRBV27 TGTGCCAGCAGACTAGCGGGGGGGAACAATGAGCAGTTCTTC CASRLAGGNNEQFF
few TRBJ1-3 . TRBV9 TGTGCCAGCAGCGCGGGAGGGGCGCGGGGAAACACCATATATTTT CASSAGGARGNTIYF
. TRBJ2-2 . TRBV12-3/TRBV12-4 TGTGCCAGCAGCTATGGCGGGACAGCACTTCCGAACACCGGGGAGATGTTTTTT CASSYGGTALPNTGEMFF
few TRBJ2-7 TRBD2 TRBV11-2 TGTGCCAGCAGCCCGATGGGAGGGTTCGTCTATAGTTACTACGAGCAGTACTTC CASSPMGGFVYSYYEQYF
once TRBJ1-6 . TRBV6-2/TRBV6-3 TGTGCCAGCAGGTCAGCTGGCTATAATTCACCCCTCCACTTT CASRSAGYNSPLHF
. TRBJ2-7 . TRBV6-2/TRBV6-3 TGTGCCAGCAGTTATGACAGCCGCTACGAGCAGTACTTC CASSYDSRYEQYF
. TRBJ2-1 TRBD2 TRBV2 TGTGCCAGCAGTGAAAAGCTACTAGCGGGGGCCTACAATGAGCAGTTCTTC CASSEKLLAGAYNEQFF
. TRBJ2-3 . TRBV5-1 TGCGCCAGCACCTATGGCCTTAGGTCCTCTAGCACAGATACGCAGTATTTT CASTYGLRSSSTDTQYF
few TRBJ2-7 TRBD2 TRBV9 TGTGCCAGCAGCGGCGGGGGGGACAGTCCGTTTTCCGAGCAGTACTTC CASSGGGDSPFSEQYF
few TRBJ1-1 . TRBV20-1 TGCAGTGCTGGCCCCCCCCAGGGGGAAGCTTTCTTT CSAGPPQGEAFF
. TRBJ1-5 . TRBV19 TGTGCCAGTAGTATGAAGGATCTGGGCAATCAGCCCCAGCATTTT CASSMKDLGNQPQHF
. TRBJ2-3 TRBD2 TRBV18 TGTGCCAGCTCACCAGGTTCGCCGGGAGGTCTAGATACGCAGTATTTT CASSPGSPGGLDTQYF
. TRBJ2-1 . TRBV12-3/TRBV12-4 TGTGCCAGCACGAGGGTCGGCAATGAGCAGTTCTTC CASTRVGNEQFF